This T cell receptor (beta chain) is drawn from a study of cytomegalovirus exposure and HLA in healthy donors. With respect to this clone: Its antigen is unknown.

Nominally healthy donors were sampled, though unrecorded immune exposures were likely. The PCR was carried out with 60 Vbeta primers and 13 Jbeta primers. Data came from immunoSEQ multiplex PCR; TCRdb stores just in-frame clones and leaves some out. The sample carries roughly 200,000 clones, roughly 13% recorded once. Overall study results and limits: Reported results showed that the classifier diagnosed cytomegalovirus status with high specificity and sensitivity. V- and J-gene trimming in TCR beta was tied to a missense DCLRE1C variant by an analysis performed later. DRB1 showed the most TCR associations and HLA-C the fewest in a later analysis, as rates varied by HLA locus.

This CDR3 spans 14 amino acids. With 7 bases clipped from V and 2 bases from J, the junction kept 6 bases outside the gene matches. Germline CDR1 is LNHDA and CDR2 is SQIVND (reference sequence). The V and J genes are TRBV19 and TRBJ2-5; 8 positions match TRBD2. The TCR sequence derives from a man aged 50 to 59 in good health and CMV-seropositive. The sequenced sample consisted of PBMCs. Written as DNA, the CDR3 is TGTGCCAGTAATCCTGGACTAGCTCAAGAGACCCAGTACTTC. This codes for CASNPGLAQETQYF.